Listed below are T cell receptor beta chains from one sample, sequenced in a study of vaccination effects on CD4 cells after COVID-19. No cognate antigen is known for these TCRs. Method: immunoSEQ multiplex PCR; TCRdb's copy keeps in-frame clones and lacks some. The sample includes 55,000 to 75,000 clones, approximately 70% of them seen just once. The sample was CD4+ T cells from PBMCs cultured with HCoV-OC43 spike peptides, taken before COVID-19 vaccination. The origin of the receptors is a human donor who received a COVID-19 vaccine. Both conserved end residues are trimmed from each CDR3. Fields, in order: J gene, V gene, CDR3 protein.

>TRBJ2-5|TRBV18
ASSRQEHQETQY
>TRBJ2-3|TRBV6-5
ASSNTRTGGDTQY
>TRBJ1-2|TRBV27
ASSPFMTVNYGYT
>TRBJ1-1|TRBV3-1/TRBV3-2
ASSQEAQTRGLYTEAF
>TRBJ1-2|TRBV5-5
ASSEGGDYGYT
>TRBJ2-3|TRBV19
ASSPGQLTDTQY
>TRBJ1-1|TRBV4-1
ASSQRTVYTEAF
>TRBJ2-3|TRBV19
ASSIKVTDTQY
>TRBJ1-2|TRBV6-5
ASSPAGVNYGYT
>TRBJ1-2|TRBV9
ASSARQGTNYGYT
>TRBJ2-6|TRBV9
ASSANHRVPGANVLT
>TRBJ1-1|TRBV5-1
ASSRIPSTEAF
>TRBJ1-4|TRBV18
ASFRSGDPEAKLF
>TRBJ2-2|TRBV6-4
ASKADRNAGELF
>TRBJ1-5|TRBV6-1
ASSDAQGWRNQPQH
>TRBJ2-1|TRBV3-1/TRBV3-2
ASSHQRGNNEQF
>TRBJ1-2|TRBV4-1
ASSQRGERGYT
>TRBJ2-5|TRBV7-8
ASSALTSGGRETQY
>TRBJ2-5|TRBV7-2
ASSWTGTGIGTQY
>TRBJ1-2|TRBV9
ASSHSNYGYT
>TRBJ2-3|TRBV14
ASSQGLGRGDRRDTQY
>TRBJ1-2|TRBV18
ASSRDREGYT
>TRBJ2-3|TRBV6-2/TRBV6-3
ASSYYPYTDTQY
>TRBJ1-5|TRBV5-8
ASSLWSSGYSNQPQH
>TRBJ1-5|TRBV9
ASSATDSNQPQH
>TRBJ2-2|TRBV5-1
ASSSDRGIVRELF
>TRBJ2-6|TRBV7-3
ASSLLVAGANVLT
>TRBJ1-3|TRBV29-1
SVKGMGGNTIY
>TRBJ1-3|TRBV6-5
ASSYSSASSGNTIY
>TRBJ1-1|TRBV6-5
ASRQGNFMNTEAF
>TRBJ1-6|TRBV7-2
ASSPQGAYNSPLH
>TRBJ2-2|TRBV30
AWSPTRTGNTGELF
>TRBJ2-5|TRBV4-3
ASSQKGGAGQGTQY
>TRBJ1-4|TRBV4-2
ASSQASTPTNEKLF
>TRBJ2-6|TRBV30
AWSVGYRTSSGANVLT
>TRBJ2-5|TRBV6-2/TRBV6-3
ASSSGGSKTQY
>TRBJ1-2|TRBV2
ASSERAQVLFA
>TRBJ1-1|TRBV24-1
ATRRTGETEAF
>TRBJ1-5|TRBV21-1
ASTPWGGAQDQPQH
>TRBJ2-3|TRBV19
ASKTTGRMGTQY
>TRBJ2-2|TRBV25-1
ASSPFLNRDGGNGELF